The clone carrying this T cell receptor beta chain was seen at least ten times. Its cognate antigen is unknown. The cDNA was synthesized by means of template-switch 5'RACE, which was carried out with 10-nucleotide random UMIs. TCRdb re-derived calls from the 5' RACE reads in MiXCR, one entry per CDR3 protein. The sample lists about 74,000 distinct CDR3 sequences, 5.2% occurring once. The data were obtained in a study of neurological immune-mediated disorders. Looking at the study overall: Disease course was recorded as relapsing-remitting for approximately 30 and secondary progressive for about 8.5% of the roughly 35 multiple sclerosis patients.

General study findings and limits: No expanded-clone CDR3 amino acid sequence recurred across subjects, suggesting private TCR-beta repertoires. One related-CDR3 cluster, which may be a signature, held the repertoires of 18 of 34 multiple sclerosis patients after phylogenetic grouping.

Germline CDR1 is MNHEY and CDR2 is SVGAGI. V lost 2 bases, J lost 5 bases, and 13 bases lay in between. This CDR3 comprises 15 residues. V gene TRBV6-5 combines with J gene TRBJ1-5; possibly TRBD1 for D (6 bases). This clonotype originated in a man aged 18 to 30 with multiple sclerosis. Sample: PBMCs. CDR3 residues: CASSYGGQGHQPQHF. The CDR3 DNA is TGTGCCAGCAGTTACGGGGGGCAGGGCCATCAGCCCCAGCATTTT.